The clone carrying this TCR beta chain was counted a few times. No antigen is known for it. The CDR3 is 15 residues long. Germline CDR1 is SGHTA and CDR2 is FQGNSA. V was cut by 4 bases and J by 3 bases, with 12 bases left in between. The sample comes from a study of cytomegalovirus exposure and HLA in healthy donors. Study information: As released early, the data held 75 million to 90 million unique TCRs from HLA-typed donors. In terms of ancestry, the Caucasian-associated cluster contained around four fifths of the roughly 400 genotyped donors.

A multiplex PCR was run with 60 Vbeta primers and 13 Jbeta primers. TCRdb's copy holds only in-frame clones and misses some; the assay was immunoSEQ multiplex PCR. The sample yields some 120,000 clones, about 80% seen once. Findings and limits, study-wide: Per a later analysis, HLA-associated TCR beta chains showed more clonal expansion than other, equally common TCR beta chains.

The sample taken for sequencing was PBMCs. The chain recombines TRBV7-2 with TRBJ2-2; D might be TRBD2 (5 bases). This clonotype was obtained from a woman aged 50 to 60 in good health and CMV-seronegative. The CDR3 spells CASSWPGFDTGELFF. The DNA of the CDR3 is TGTGCCAGCAGCTGGCCGGGATTCGACACCGGGGAGCTGTTTTTT.